Listed below are T cell receptor beta chains from one sample, sequenced in a study of blood T cell repertoires in COVID-19. This table comes from immunoSEQ multiplex PCR, and its TCRdb copy is limited to in-frame clones, with some not included. The table includes tens of thousands of clones, 84% detected once. Input material: peripheral blood. The receptors originated from a human donor in a cohort sampled during active COVID-19. CDR3s include the opening cysteine and the closing phenylalanine or tryptophan. A D gene is named only where the DNA matches it firmly. Only part of the rows carry a size: once, few, many, or a class if the clone is expanded.

>TRBD1|-|TRBV19|TRBJ1-5
TGTGCCAGTAGTATCGACAGGGGGCTGCAGCCCCAGCATTTT
CASSIDRGLQPQHF
>-|-|TRBV3-1/TRBV3-2|TRBJ1-3
TGTGCCAGCAGCCAAGTAGGGGACACCATATATTTT
CASSQVGDTIYF
>TRBD1|once|TRBV28|TRBJ1-4
TGTGCCAGCAGGGGGACAGGGACCTCAACTAATGAAAAACTGTTTTTT
CASRGTGTSTNEKLFF
>-|-|TRBV6-1|TRBJ1-1
TGTGCCAGCAGTGAAGCGTACTTGAACACTGAAGCTTTCTTT
CASSEAYLNTEAFF
>TRBD2|-|TRBV5-1|TRBJ2-3
TGCGCCAGCAGCTTGAGACTAGCGGGGGCCATCCAAGATACGCAGTATTTT
CASSLRLAGAIQDTQYF
>-|-|TRBV11-2|TRBJ1-6
TGTGCCAGCAGCTTGCGAGGGGGAGACGGTTCACCCCTCCACTTT
CASSLRGGDGSPLHF
>-|-|TRBV10-3|TRBJ1-2
TGTGCCATCAGTGAGAACAGATTCGGCTACACCTTC
CAISENRFGYTF
>TRBD2|-|TRBV12-5|TRBJ2-2
TGTGCTAGTGGTTTGCGGCTAGCGGGGGGCCGGGGCGGGGAGCTGTTTTTT
CASGLRLAGGRGGELFF
>-|once|TRBV19|TRBJ2-1
TGTGCCAGTAGTATCTCGGGGGGCATAGACTACAATGAGCAGTTCTTC
CASSISGGIDYNEQFF
>TRBD2|-|TRBV18|TRBJ2-1
TGTGCCAGCTCAGGGCTAGCGGGGGGGCTGGATGAGCAGTTCTTC
CASSGLAGGLDEQFF
>-|-|TRBV29-1|TRBJ1-2
TGCAGCGTGACGGAGAACTATGGCTACACCTTC
CSVTENYGYTF
>-|-|TRBV19|TRBJ1-2
TGTGCCAGTAGTATGAGGGGGTCAAACTATGGCTACACCTTC
CASSMRGSNYGYTF
>TRBD1|-|TRBV6-5|TRBJ1-2
TGTGCCAGCAGTTTGGGGCAAACAGGGGGTGGTGGCTACACCTTC
CASSLGQTGGGGYTF
>-|-|TRBV18|TRBJ1-1
TGTGCCAGCTCACCATATAACAGGCAATACACTGAAGCTTTCTTT
CASSPYNRQYTEAFF
>-|-|TRBV29-1|TRBJ2-2
TGCAGCGTTGGGGCGAGCTTAAACACCGGGGAGCTGTTTTTT
CSVGASLNTGELFF
>-|-|TRBV5-1|TRBJ1-2
TGCGCCAGCAGCTTGGGACAGGAGATTCGGGGCTACACCTTC
CASSLGQEIRGYTF
>TRBD1|-|TRBV6-6|TRBJ1-2
TGTGCCAGCAGTTACTCGGGACAGGGGGCGTTTGGCTACACCTTC
CASSYSGQGAFGYTF
>-|-|TRBV19|TRBJ2-6
TGTGCCAGTAGTATTCTCAACGTCCTGACTTTC
CASSILNVLTF
>TRBD2|-|TRBV28|TRBJ2-7
TGTGCCAGCTCGGGGACTAGCGGGGGATCCTACGAGCAGTACTTC
CASSGTSGGSYEQYF
>TRBD1|-|TRBV5-1|TRBJ1-6
TGCGCCAGCAGCCAACAGGGGGCGATTTCACCCCTCCACTTT
CASSQQGAISPLHF
>-|-|TRBV28|TRBJ2-7
TGTGCCAGCACGGCTACGACGGAGAGCTCCTACGAGCAGTACTTC
CASTATTESSYEQYF
>-|-|TRBV7-9|TRBJ1-4
TGTGCCAGCAGCCTCGGACAGCCGGCAGGAAAACTGTTTTTT
CASSLGQPAGKLFF
>TRBD1|-|TRBV27|TRBJ2-3
TGTGCCAGCAGCCGCCATCCCTCCGGGACAGGGGGAGTAGTGAGCACAGATACGCAGTATTTT
CASSRHPSGTGGVVSTDTQYF
>-|-|TRBV6-1|TRBJ2-7
TGTGCCAGCAGTGAAAGTGCGGGACCGAGCTCCTACGAGCAGTACTTC
CASSESAGPSSYEQYF
>-|-|TRBV18|TRBJ1-1
TGTGCCAGCTCACCGGATACAACAGGGCTGAACACTGAAGCTTTCTTT
CASSPDTTGLNTEAFF
>TRBD1|-|TRBV6-5|TRBJ1-3
TGTGCCTGCAGACAGGGCTCTGGAAACACCATATATTTT
CACRQGSGNTIYF
>-|-|TRBV9|TRBJ1-1
TGTGCCAGCAGCGCCACCGGGGGGAACACTGAAGCTTTCTTT
CASSATGGNTEAFF
>TRBD1|-|TRBV28|TRBJ1-1
TGTGCCAGCAGGCCAGGGACAGTCGGTCTCTCTCGTACTGAAGCTTTCTTT
CASRPGTVGLSRTEAFF
>-|-|TRBV11-3|TRBJ2-7
TGTGCCAGCAGCTATGGGCTAAGTTACGAGCAGTACTTC
CASSYGLSYEQYF
>-|-|TRBV2|TRBJ1-1
TGTGCCAGCAGTGAGATCAGGGGTTACACTGAAGCTTTCTTT
CASSEIRGYTEAFF
>-|-|TRBV3-1/TRBV3-2|TRBJ1-1
TGTGCCAGCAGCCAAGGTACAGGGTGGAATACTGAAGCTTTCTTT
CASSQGTGWNTEAFF
>-|few|TRBV2|TRBJ2-6
TGTGCCAGCAGGGCGGATAGCTCTGGGGCCAACGTCCTGACTTTC
CASRADSSGANVLTF
>-|-|TRBV6-6|TRBJ1-1
TGTGCCAGCAGTGTTCAGGGTGACACTGAAGCTTTCTTT
CASSVQGDTEAFF
>-|-|TRBV5-4|TRBJ2-3
TGTGCCAGCAGCTCCAGGGGTGCAGATACGCAGTATTTT
CASSSRGADTQYF
>TRBD2|-|TRBV7-4|TRBJ2-1
TGTGCCAGCAGCTTCACTAGCGGCTACAATGAGCAGTTCTTC
CASSFTSGYNEQFF
>TRBD1|-|TRBV18|TRBJ1-5
TGTGCCAGCTCACGGGGACAGACGGGCAATCAGCCCCAGCATTTT
CASSRGQTGNQPQHF
>TRBD1|-|TRBV4-1|TRBJ2-4
TGCGCCAGCAGCCAGACACAGGGGGCTTCGGACATTCAGTACTTC
CASSQTQGASDIQYF